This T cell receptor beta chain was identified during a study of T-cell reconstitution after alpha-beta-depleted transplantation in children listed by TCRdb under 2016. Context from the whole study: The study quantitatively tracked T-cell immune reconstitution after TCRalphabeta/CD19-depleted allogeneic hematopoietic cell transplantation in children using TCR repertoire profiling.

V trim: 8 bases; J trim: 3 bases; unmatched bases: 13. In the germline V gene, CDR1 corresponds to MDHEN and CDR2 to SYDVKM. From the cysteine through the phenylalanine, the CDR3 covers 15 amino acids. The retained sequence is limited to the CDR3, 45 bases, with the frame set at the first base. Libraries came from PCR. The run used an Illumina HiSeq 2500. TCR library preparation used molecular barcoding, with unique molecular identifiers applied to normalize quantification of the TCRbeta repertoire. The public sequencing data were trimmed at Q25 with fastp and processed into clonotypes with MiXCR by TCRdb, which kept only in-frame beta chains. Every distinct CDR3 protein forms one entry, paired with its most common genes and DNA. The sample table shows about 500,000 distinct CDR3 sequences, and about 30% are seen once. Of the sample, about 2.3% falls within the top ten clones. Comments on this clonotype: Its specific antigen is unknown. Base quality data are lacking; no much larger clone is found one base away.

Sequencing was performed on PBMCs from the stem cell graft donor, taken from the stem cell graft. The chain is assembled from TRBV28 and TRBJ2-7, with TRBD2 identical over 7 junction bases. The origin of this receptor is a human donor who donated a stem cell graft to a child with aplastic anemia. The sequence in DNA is TGTGCCAGCGGGGGGGGTCAGGAGAGGTACTACGAGCAGTACTTC. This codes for CASGGGQERYYEQYF. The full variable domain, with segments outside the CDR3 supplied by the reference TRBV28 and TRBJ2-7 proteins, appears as DVKVTQSSRYLVKRTGEKVFLECVQDMDHENMFWYRQDPGLGLRLIYFSYDVKMKEKGDIPEGYSVSREKKERFSLILESASTNQTSMYLCASGGGQERYYEQYFGPGTRLTVT.